This is a list of T cell receptor beta chains from one sample in a study of beta chain features in type 1 diabetes. Libraries were prepared by immunoSEQ multiplex PCR; TCRdb keeps only in-frame clonotypes and omits some of them. Of hundreds of thousands of clones in the sample, around an eighth are singletons; the top ten hold approximately 0.015%. Material: naive CD4+ T cells from blood. Every receptor here comes from a young man in good health. Both conserved end residues are part of each CDR3. The order of the fields is clone size, J gene, V gene, D gene, CDR3 protein, CDR3 DNA. A D gene is named only where the DNA matches it firmly. Only some rows state a clone size, as once, few, many or a class for expanded clones.

few	TRBJ2-3	TRBV7-9	-	CASSLGVPGTDTQYF	TGTGCCAGCAGCTTAGGGGTTCCGGGTACAGATACGCAGTATTTT
-	TRBJ2-5	TRBV7-2	-	CASSQRAIQETQYF	TGTGCCAGCAGCCAGCGGGCGATACAAGAGACCCAGTACTTC
once	TRBJ1-5	TRBV2	TRBD1	CARGGAQGVNQPQHF	TGTGCCAGGGGGGGTGCGCAGGGGGTCAATCAGCCCCAGCATTTT
-	TRBJ1-2	TRBV7-9	TRBD1	CASSQYIDRDGYTF	TGTGCCAGCAGCCAATACATAGACAGGGATGGCTACACCTTC
-	TRBJ1-4	TRBV25-1	-	CASSEHSAGGKLFF	TGTGCCAGCAGTGAACATTCGGCGGGGGGAAAACTGTTTTTT
few	TRBJ2-3	TRBV30	-	CAWSEGVWDTQYF	TGTGCCTGGAGTGAAGGGGTGTGGGATACGCAGTATTTT
-	TRBJ2-3	TRBV18	-	CASSPYSSTDTQYF	TGTGCCAGCTCACCATACAGTAGCACAGATACGCAGTATTTT
few	TRBJ1-2	TRBV5-1	TRBD1	CASSFSGQGAFGYTF	TGCGCCAGCAGCTTTAGCGGACAGGGGGCGTTTGGCTACACCTTC
few	TRBJ1-1	TRBV28	-	CASSLWATKAFF	TGTGCCAGCAGTTTATGGGCTACTAAAGCTTTCTTT
-	TRBJ1-5	TRBV7-2	TRBD1	CASSIHRGPEQPQHF	TGTGCCAGCAGCATCCACAGGGGGCCGGAACAGCCCCAGCATTTT
-	TRBJ2-3	TRBV7-3	-	CASSLGGTGTDTQYF	TGTGCCAGCAGCCTAGGAGGGACGGGCACAGATACGCAGTATTTT
-	TRBJ1-6	TRBV7-2	TRBD1	CASSFSTGGDSPLHF	TGTGCCAGCAGCTTTTCGACAGGGGGCGATTCACCCCTCCACTTT
few	TRBJ2-5	TRBV7-9	TRBD2	CASSLVLAGSETQYF	TGTGCCAGCAGCTTAGTTCTAGCGGGATCGGAGACCCAGTACTTC
-	TRBJ1-2	TRBV5-1	TRBD1	CASKLRTGREGYTF	TGCGCCAGCAAACTGAGGACAGGGCGAGAAGGCTACACCTTC
-	TRBJ2-7	TRBV18	TRBD1	CASSPGTGGYEQYF	TGTGCCAGCTCACCAGGGACAGGGGGCTACGAGCAGTACTTC
few	TRBJ2-1	TRBV28	-	CASRPSPGPPSNEQFF	TGTGCCAGCAGACCCTCCCCGGGTCCCCCAAGCAATGAGCAGTTCTTC
-	TRBJ2-1	TRBV5-1	TRBD2	CASSSSGRSYNEQFF	TGCGCCAGCAGCTCTAGCGGGAGGTCCTACAATGAGCAGTTCTTC
few	TRBJ1-2	TRBV29-1	TRBD1	CSVEGRGRVFKGYTF	TGCAGCGTTGAGGGCAGGGGGCGCGTCTTTAAGGGCTACACCTTC
-	TRBJ1-2	TRBV7-3	TRBD1	CASSAGQGYGYTF	TGTGCCAGCAGCGCCGGACAGGGTTATGGCTACACCTTC
-	TRBJ2-5	TRBV7-6	-	CASSGRDMAETQYF	TGTGCCAGCAGCGGCCGGGACATGGCGGAGACCCAGTACTTC